The 3 T cell receptor beta chains given below trace back to one sample, sequenced in a study of blood T cell repertoires in COVID-19 (dated by TCRdb to between 2020 and 2021). Libraries were constructed by the immunoSEQ multiplex PCR assay. TCRdb mirrors the immuneACCESS table, restricted to in-frame sequences. Some clones are absent from its copies; in checked studies, under half trace to an unresolved V gene, and the reason for the others is unknown. The sample has 220,000 or so clones on record, 80% to 90% of them singletons. The top ten constitute approximately 3.5% of the sample. Sample: PBMCs or T cells enriched from blood (not recorded which). Receptors were obtained from a woman aged 18-30 years in a cohort exposed to, infected with or recovered from COVID-19 (not recorded which).

The V gene is TRBV25-1, the J gene TRBJ1-2; TRBD1 is a possible D gene (6 bases). The germline CDR1 and CDR2 sequences are MGHDK and SYGVNS. This CDR3 contains 14 residues. Trimming took off 2 bases at V and 4 bases at J, with 11 bases between the two ends. This CDR3 reads CASSELGAGYGYTF. For the CDR3, the DNA is TGTGCCAGCAGTGAACTGGGGGCCGGCTATGGCTACACCTTC.

V is TRBV28 and J is TRBJ1-1, with a tentative D call TRBD1 (5 bases). The CDR3 spans 14 residues. Germline-derived CDR1 and CDR2 are MDHEN and SYDVKM. The V gene lost 6 bases and the J gene lost 0 bases, with 11 bases spanning the gap. The CDR3 DNA is TGTGCCAGCAGATCAGGGCTCATGAACACTGAAGCTTTCTTT. Its translation: CASRSGLMNTEAFF.

In this sample, this clone turned up once. V gene TRBV12-3 or TRBV12-4 combines with J gene TRBJ2-7; maybe TRBD2 (5 bases). With 8 bases removed from V and 6 bases from J, the gap between germline ends came to 11 bases. This CDR3 has 11 amino acids. CDR3 coding DNA: TGTGCCAGCGGAAGAGGGTCCGAGCAGTACTTC. This translates into CASGRGSEQYF.